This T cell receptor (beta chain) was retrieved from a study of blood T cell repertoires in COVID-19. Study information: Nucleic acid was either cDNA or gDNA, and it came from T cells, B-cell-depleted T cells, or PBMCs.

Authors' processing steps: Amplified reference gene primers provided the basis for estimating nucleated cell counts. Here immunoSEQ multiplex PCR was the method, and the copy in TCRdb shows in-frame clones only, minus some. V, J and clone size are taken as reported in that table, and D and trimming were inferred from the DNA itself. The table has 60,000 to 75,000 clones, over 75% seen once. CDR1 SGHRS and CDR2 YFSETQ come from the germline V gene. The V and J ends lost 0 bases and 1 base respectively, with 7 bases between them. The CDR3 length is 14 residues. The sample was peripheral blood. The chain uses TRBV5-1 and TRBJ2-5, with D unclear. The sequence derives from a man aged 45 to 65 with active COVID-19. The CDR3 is CASSLDGGQETQYF. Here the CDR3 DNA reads TGCGCCAGCAGCTTGGACGGTGGCCAAGAGACCCAGTACTTC.